This T cell receptor beta chain appears in the sequencing data of a study of cytomegalovirus exposure and HLA in healthy donors. Study results and limitations: Sequencing likely generated an artifact that appeared as a cluster of highly shared sequence variants. Researchers catalogued roughly 170 TCR beta chains as cytomegalovirus-associated.

On this clone itself: Its antigen is unidentified.

The CDR3 spans 15 residues. CDR1 SGHAT and CDR2 FQNNGV come from the germline V gene. The V segment lost 1 base and the J segment 8 bases; nucleotides outside the gene matches: 8. Primers included in the PCR were 60 Vbeta and 13 Jbeta primers. The repertoire was sequenced with immunoSEQ multiplex PCR; TCRdb's copy has only in-frame clones and lacks some. The data show some 100,000 clones, 70% to 80% seen once. This receptor was obtained from a female donor in good health and CMV-seropositive. The sample taken for sequencing was PBMCs. This chain links TRBV11-2 with TRBJ2-1; 7 nucleotides match TRBD2. The CDR3 DNA sequence: TGTGCCAGCAGCTTAGCGGGGCTAGCGGTCGATGAGCAGTTCTTC. Protein sequence: CASSLAGLAVDEQFF.